Following are 5 T cell receptor beta chains from one sample sequenced in a study of neurological immune-mediated disorders. Regarding time point: technical triplicate 3. TCRdb re-analysed the 5' RACE reads in MiXCR, keeping a single row per CDR3 protein. The table has over 25,000 distinct CDR3 sequences, around 16% seen once. Input material: CD4+ T cells from blood. Receptors were obtained from a female donor with HTLV-1-associated myelopathy (HAM/TSP).

J is TRBJ2-4 and V is TRBV20-1, with a possible D match to TRBD2 (5 bases). Between the trimmed V and J ends, which lost 5 bases and 1 base, there was a span of 12 bases. Germline CDR1 is DFQATT and CDR2 is SNEGSKA (reference sequence). This CDR3 has 14 amino acids. CDR3 region: CSAREASAKNIQYF. CDR3 in DNA: TGCAGTGCTCGGGAAGCCTCGGCCAAAAACATTCAGTACTTC.

This clonotype was counted many times. The chain has TRBV15 and TRBJ1-1; D gene ambiguous. This CDR3 comprises 13 residues. Per germline, CDR1 LNHNV and CDR2 YYDKDF (reference sequence). V was cut by 2 bases and J by 1 base, with 5 bases left in between. CDR3 loop: CATSRQENTEAFF. The CDR3 DNA follows: TGTGCCACCAGCAGACAAGAGAACACTGAAGCTTTCTTT.

At least ten counts were recorded for this clonotype. This chain joins TRBV20-1 and TRBJ2-1; 7 bases map to TRBD2. J lost 3 bases, V lost 0 bases, and 5 bases had no gene match. CDR1 and CDR2 (germline): DFQATT, SNEGSKA (reference sequence). This CDR3 has 15 residues. As DNA, the CDR3 is TGCAGTGCTAGAGATTTCCGGGAGGTCTACAATGAGCAGTTCTTC. This codes for CSARDFREVYNEQFF.

This clonotype was observed at least ten times. The chain carries TRBV14 and TRBJ2-1; D not certain. The CDR3 runs 13 residues. V dropped 1 base and J dropped 4 bases, with 5 bases sitting between them. The germline V gene has CDR1 SGHDN and CDR2 FVKESK. The CDR3, as DNA: TGTGCCAGCAGCCAAGGGGTTTACAATGAGCAGTTCTTC. This translates into CASSQGVYNEQFF.

In its sample, this clonotype was seen many times. This chain joins TRBV28 and TRBJ1-2, with 7 bases lining up with TRBD1. V lost 5 bases, J lost 4 bases, and 13 bases stayed unmatched. This CDR3 region has 16 residues. Germline assignment: CDR1 MDHEN and CDR2 SYDVKM. CDR3 sequence: CASSLYDNRGGYGYTF. CDR3 nucleotides: TGTGCCAGCAGTCTCTATGACAACAGGGGTGGCTATGGCTACACCTTC.